The entry below gives a single T cell receptor (beta chain) sequence along with its context. Its antigen is unknown. These data originate in a study of cytomegalovirus exposure and HLA in healthy donors. In the PCR, 60 Vbeta and 13 Jbeta primers were used. Method: immunoSEQ multiplex PCR; TCRdb's copy keeps in-frame clones and lacks some. The sample records 130,000 to 150,000 clones, around 80% being singletons. Study conclusions and caveats: Cytomegalovirus-associated TCR beta chains were listed, numbering roughly 150.

The V gene lost 4 bases and the J gene lost 2 bases, with 20 bases spanning the gap. The CDR3 spans 17 residues. Germline-derived CDR1 and CDR2 are SGDLS and YYNGEE. The gene calls are TRBV9 and TRBJ2-3; tentative D call: TRBD2 (6 bases). The sequence was obtained from a male donor in good health and CMV-seropositive. The sequencing sample was made of PBMCs. CDR3 residues: CASSPSRGGTNTDTQYF. The CDR3 DNA follows: TGTGCCAGCAGCCCCAGCCGGGGCGGGACCAACACAGATACGCAGTATTTT.